This is a list of T cell receptor beta chains from one sample in a study of T cell clones after liver transplantation. Produced via immunoSEQ multiplex PCR; TCRdb's table is partial and in-frame only. The repertoire has 95,000 to 110,000 clones, roughly four fifths of them found once; the top ten carry approximately 3%. The starting material was CD4+ T cells from blood, obtained approximately 43 months after liver transplant. The receptors derive from a human patient who received a liver transplant. T cells may partly derive from the graft donor. The CDR3 runs from the conserved cysteine through the conserved F or W. The D gene is left open where the match is weak. Size values are once, few and many counts, or a class for expanded clones, and some rows have none.

>TRBD2|TRBV9|TRBJ2-2|-
CASSVLYRPGGTSGGSGELFF
TGTGCCAGCAGCGTACTCTACCGGCCAGGGGGGACTAGCGGCGGATCAGGGGAGCTGTTTTTT
>-|TRBV4-1|TRBJ1-6|-
CASSPISGGSSYNSPLHF
TGCGCCAGCAGCCCAATATCTGGGGGGAGCTCCTATAATTCACCCCTCCACTTT
>TRBD1|TRBV11-3|TRBJ1-1|-
CASSRDRNTEAFF
TGTGCCAGCAGCCGGGACAGGAACACTGAAGCTTTCTTT
>TRBD1|TRBV5-1|TRBJ2-1|few
CASSTGQGSYNEQFF
TGCGCCAGCAGCACAGGACAGGGCTCCTACAATGAGCAGTTCTTC
>TRBD1|TRBV7-3|TRBJ1-5|-
CASSQDRHQPQHF
TGTGCCAGCAGTCAGGACAGGCATCAGCCCCAGCATTTT
>TRBD1|TRBV18|TRBJ2-1|-
CASSPPFGIGTGGPSSYNEQFF
TGTGCCAGCTCACCACCGTTTGGTATCGGGACAGGGGGCCCAAGCTCCTACAATGAGCAGTTCTTC
>TRBD1|TRBV28|TRBJ1-1|-
CASATPGQGRTEAFF
TGTGCCAGCGCTACTCCCGGACAGGGACGTACTGAAGCTTTCTTT
>-|TRBV7-3|TRBJ1-1|-
CASSQNRVGTEAFF
TGTGCCAGCAGCCAGAACAGGGTAGGGACTGAAGCTTTCTTT
>-|TRBV5-1|TRBJ2-7|once
CASSSGQSSYEQYF
TGCGCCAGCAGCTCAGGACAGAGCTCCTACGAGCAGTACTTC
>-|TRBV10-2|TRBJ2-7|few
CASSGVKGNSAF
TGCGCCAGCAGTGGCGTTAAGGGGAACTCGGCCTTC
>-|TRBV9|TRBJ2-7|once
CASSVDPSGSYEQYF
TGTGCCAGCAGCGTAGATCCCAGCGGTTCCTACGAGCAGTACTTC
>-|TRBV6-1|TRBJ1-5|-
CASSQQEIQPQHF
TGTGCCAGCAGTCAACAGGAGATCCAGCCCCAGCATTTT
>-|TRBV19|TRBJ2-1|-
CASSAFLGTYNEQFF
TGTGCCAGTAGTGCCTTCCTGGGCACCTACAATGAGCAGTTCTTC
>-|TRBV11-3|TRBJ1-5|-
CASSSRPNQPQHF
TGTGCCAGCAGCTCGAGGCCAAATCAGCCCCAGCATTTT
>-|TRBV5-1|TRBJ1-1|-
CASSSGTNTEAFF
TGCGCCAGCAGCTCAGGGACGAACACTGAAGCTTTCTTT
>TRBD2|TRBV7-6|TRBJ2-7|-
CASSLRAGGIPSEQYF
TGTGCCAGCAGCTTAAGAGCGGGGGGAATTCCCTCCGAGCAGTACTTC
>-|TRBV5-4|TRBJ2-5|-
CASSWDSSETQYF
TGTGCCAGCAGCTGGGACTCAAGCGAGACCCAGTACTTC
>-|TRBV7-3|TRBJ2-1|-
CASSSRQGFNEQFF
TGTGCCAGCAGCTCCCGCCAAGGATTCAATGAGCAGTTCTTC
>-|TRBV6-6|TRBJ1-2|-
CASLQGGSNYGYTF
TGTGCCAGCCTTCAAGGGGGAAGTAACTATGGCTACACCTTC
>-|TRBV19|TRBJ2-2|-
CASSIRQPLPGELFF
TGTGCCAGTAGTATCCGGCAGCCCCTTCCCGGGGAGCTGTTTTTT
>-|TRBV19|TRBJ1-5|once
CASSAFMINQPQHF
TGTGCCAGTAGTGCCTTCATGATCAATCAGCCCCAGCATTTT
>-|TRBV29-1|TRBJ2-7|-
CSVVGLRNEQYF
TGCAGCGTTGTTGGGTTAAGAAACGAGCAGTACTTC
>TRBD1|TRBV7-6|TRBJ1-6|few
CASSPGQGDPSSYNSPLHF
TGTGCCAGCAGCCCGGGACAGGGAGATCCCAGCTCCTATAATTCACCCCTCCACTTT